This entry describes one T cell receptor beta chain. Its target is unknown. The sample originates from a study of vaccination and CD4 T cells after COVID-19. Study information: SARS-CoV-2 positivity in convalescent patients was established by nasal swab PCR; nine had mild and one severe disease. Control wells got either CEFX epitopes, HIV-1 Nef peptides, or no peptide at all.

Study-level findings and limits: Convalescent patients' clones that were vaccine-specific were spike mono-reactive in 304 of 307 cases.

Researchers used the Oncomine TCR Beta short-read assay to sequence DNA from cultured CD4+ T cells. TCRdb reprocessed the PCR reads via MiXCR and lists one record per CDR3 protein. The sample lists about 17,000 distinct CDR3 sequences; 51% were seen once. Time point noted: late sampling 161 to 241 days after vaccination in a few convalescent patients. The treatment: approximately nine-day PBMC culture with coronavirus spike peptide pools or control peptides (ViraFEST assay). Germline trimming cut 1 base from V and 2 bases from J; bases unmatched to any gene: 5. Germline lookup yields CDR1 SGHTA and CDR2 FQGNSA. CDR3 length: 17 residues.

The sequencing here drew on CD4+ T cells from blood, cultured in vitro, taken about 7 months after SARS-CoV-2 vaccination. This receptor was obtained from a human donor who had recovered from COVID-19. The V call is TRBV7-2, the J call TRBJ2-7, with TRBD2 matching 13 bases. The CDR3 bases are TGTGCCAGCAGCTTAGGGACTAGCGGGAGCACCACCTACGAGCAGTACTTC. This sequence encodes CASSLGTSGSTTYEQYF.